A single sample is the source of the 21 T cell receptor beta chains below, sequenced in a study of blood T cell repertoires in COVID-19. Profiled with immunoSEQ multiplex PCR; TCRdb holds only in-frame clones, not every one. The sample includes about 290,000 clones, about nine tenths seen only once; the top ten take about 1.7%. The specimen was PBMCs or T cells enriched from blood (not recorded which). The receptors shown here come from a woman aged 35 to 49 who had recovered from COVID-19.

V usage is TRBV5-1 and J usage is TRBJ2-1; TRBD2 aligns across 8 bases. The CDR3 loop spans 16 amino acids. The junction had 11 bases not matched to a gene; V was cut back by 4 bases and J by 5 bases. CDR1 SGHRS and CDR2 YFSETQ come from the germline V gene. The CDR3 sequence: CASSTMAGGLNNEQFF. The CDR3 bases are TGCGCCAGCAGCACGATGGCGGGGGGCCTCAACAATGAGCAGTTCTTC.

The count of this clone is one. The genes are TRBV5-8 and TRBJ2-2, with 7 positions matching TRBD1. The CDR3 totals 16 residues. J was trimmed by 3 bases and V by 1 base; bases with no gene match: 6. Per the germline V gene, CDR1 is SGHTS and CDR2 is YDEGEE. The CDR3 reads CASSLKKGTDTGELFF. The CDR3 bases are TGTGCCAGCAGCTTGAAGAAAGGGACAGACACCGGGGAGCTGTTTTTT. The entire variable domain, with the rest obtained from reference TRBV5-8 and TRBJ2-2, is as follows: EAGVTQSPTHLIKTRGQQATLRCSPISGHTSVYWYQQALGLGLQFLLWYDEGEERNRGNFPPRFSGRQFPNYSSELNVNALELEDSALYLCASSLKKGTDTGELFFGEGSRLTVL.

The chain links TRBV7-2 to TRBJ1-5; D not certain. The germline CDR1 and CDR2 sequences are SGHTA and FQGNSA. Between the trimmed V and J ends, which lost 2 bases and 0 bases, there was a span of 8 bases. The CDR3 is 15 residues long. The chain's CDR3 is CASSLSSFSNQPQHF. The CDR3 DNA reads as TGTGCCAGCAGCTTATCCTCCTTTAGCAATCAGCCCCAGCATTTT.

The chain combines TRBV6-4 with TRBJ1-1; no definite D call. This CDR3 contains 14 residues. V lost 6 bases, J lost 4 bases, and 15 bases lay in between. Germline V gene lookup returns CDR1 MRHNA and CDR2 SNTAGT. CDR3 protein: CASSPQAGSTEAFF. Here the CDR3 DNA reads TGTGCCAGCAGCCCCCAGGCTGGGAGCACTGAAGCTTTCTTT.

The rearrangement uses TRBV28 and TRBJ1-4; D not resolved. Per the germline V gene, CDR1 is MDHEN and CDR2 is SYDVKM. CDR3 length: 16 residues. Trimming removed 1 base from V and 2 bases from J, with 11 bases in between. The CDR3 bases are TGTGCCAGCAGTTTATCTGGGCCGGGGACTAATGAAAAACTGTTTTTT. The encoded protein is CASSLSGPGTNEKLFF.

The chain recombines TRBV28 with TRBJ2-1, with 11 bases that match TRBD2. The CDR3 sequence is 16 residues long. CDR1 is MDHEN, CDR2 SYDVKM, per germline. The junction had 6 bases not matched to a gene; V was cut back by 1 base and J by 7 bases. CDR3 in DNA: TGTGCCAGCAGTTTATTGGTAGCGGGAGGGAGTAATGAGCAGTTCTTC. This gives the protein CASSLLVAGGSNEQFF.

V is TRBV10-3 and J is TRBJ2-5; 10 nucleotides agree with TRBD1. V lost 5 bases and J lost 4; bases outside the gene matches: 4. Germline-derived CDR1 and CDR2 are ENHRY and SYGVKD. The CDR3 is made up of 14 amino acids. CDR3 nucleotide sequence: TGTGCCATCAGTAGCCGGGACAGGGGAGAGACCCAGTACTTC. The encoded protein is CAISSRDRGETQYF.

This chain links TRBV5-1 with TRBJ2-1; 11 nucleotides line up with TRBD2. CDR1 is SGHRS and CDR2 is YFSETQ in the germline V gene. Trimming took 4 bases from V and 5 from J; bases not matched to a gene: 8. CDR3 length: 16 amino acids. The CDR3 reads CASSRTTSGIDNEQFF. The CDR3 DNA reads TGCGCCAGCAGCCGTACGACTAGCGGGATTGACAATGAGCAGTTCTTC. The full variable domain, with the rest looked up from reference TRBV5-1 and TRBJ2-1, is KAGVTQTPRYLIKTRGQQVTLSCSPISGHRSVSWYQQTPGQGLQFLFEYFSETQRNKGNFPGRFSGRQFSNSRSEMNVSTLELGDSALYLCASSRTTSGIDNEQFFGPGTRLTVL.

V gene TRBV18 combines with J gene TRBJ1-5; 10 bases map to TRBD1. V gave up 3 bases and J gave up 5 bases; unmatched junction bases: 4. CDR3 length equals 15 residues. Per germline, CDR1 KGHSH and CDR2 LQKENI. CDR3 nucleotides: TGTGCCAGCTCACCGGGACAGGGGAAGGATCAGCCCCAGCATTTT. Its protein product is CASSPGQGKDQPQHF.

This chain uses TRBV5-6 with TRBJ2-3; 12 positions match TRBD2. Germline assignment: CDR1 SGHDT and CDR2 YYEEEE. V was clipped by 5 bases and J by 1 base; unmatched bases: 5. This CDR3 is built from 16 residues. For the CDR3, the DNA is TGTGCCAGCAGTTTCAGACTAGCGGGGGGCACAGATACGCAGTATTTT. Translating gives CASSFRLAGGTDTQYF. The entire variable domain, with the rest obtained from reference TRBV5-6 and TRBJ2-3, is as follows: DAGVTQSPTHLIKTRGQQVTLRCSPKSGHDTVSWYQQALGQGPQFIFQYYEEEERQRGNFPDRFSGHQFPNYSSELNVNALLLGDSALYLCASSFRLAGGTDTQYFGPGTRLTVL.

CDR3 nucleotides: TGTGCCAGCAGCTCACTCCCAGCTAGCGGGAGGGCGAATGAGCAGTTCTTC. Residues: CASSSLPASGRANEQFF. The chain couples TRBV7-3 to TRBJ2-1, with 12 bases lining up with TRBD2. The CDR3 totals 17 residues. V lost 4 bases and J lost 7; bases outside the gene matches: 11. Germline V gene lookup returns CDR1 SGHTA and CDR2 FQGTGA.

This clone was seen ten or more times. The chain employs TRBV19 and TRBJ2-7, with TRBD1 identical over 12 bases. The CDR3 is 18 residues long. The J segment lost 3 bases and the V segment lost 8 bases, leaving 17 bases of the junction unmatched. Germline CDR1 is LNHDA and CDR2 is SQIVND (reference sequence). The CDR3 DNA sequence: TGTGCCAGTTCGCCGGGACAGGGGGCGATCGGTTTATTCTACGAGCAGTACTTC. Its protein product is CASSPGQGAIGLFYEQYF.

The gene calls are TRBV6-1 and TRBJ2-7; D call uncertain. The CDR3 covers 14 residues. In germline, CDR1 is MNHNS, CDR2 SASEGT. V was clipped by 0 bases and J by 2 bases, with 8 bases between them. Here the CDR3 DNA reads TGTGCCAGCAGTGAAGCGCCTAGACCCTACGAGCAGTACTTC. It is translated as CASSEAPRPYEQYF.

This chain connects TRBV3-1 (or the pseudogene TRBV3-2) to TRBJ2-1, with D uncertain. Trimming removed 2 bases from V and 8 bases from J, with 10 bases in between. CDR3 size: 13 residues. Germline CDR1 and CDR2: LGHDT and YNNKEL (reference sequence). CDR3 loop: CASSQMAQDEQFF. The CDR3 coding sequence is TGTGCCAGCAGCCAAATGGCCCAGGATGAGCAGTTCTTC.

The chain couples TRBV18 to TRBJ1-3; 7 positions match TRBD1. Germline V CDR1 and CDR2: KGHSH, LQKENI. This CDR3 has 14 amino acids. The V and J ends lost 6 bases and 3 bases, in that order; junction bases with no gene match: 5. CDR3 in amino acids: CASSPGQLGNTIYF. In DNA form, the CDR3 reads TGTGCCAGCTCTCCGGGACAGCTTGGAAACACCATATATTTT.

CDR3 in amino acids: CASSIELLRAAISGNTIYF. The CDR3 bases are TGTGCCAGCAGCATTGAGTTATTGAGAGCCGCGATCTCTGGAAACACCATATATTTT. The chain combines TRBV5-5 with TRBJ1-3; D gene uncertain. The CDR3 covers 19 residues. Germline V gene sequence: CDR1 SGHKS, CDR2 YYEKEE (reference sequence). Trimming took off 4 bases at V and 0 bases at J, with 23 bases between the two ends. The variable domain in full, with the rest retrieved from reference TRBV5-5 and TRBJ1-3, is DAGVTQSPTHLIKTRGQQVTLRCSPISGHKSVSWYQQVLGQGPQFIFQYYEKEERGRGNFPDRFSARQFPNYSSELNVNALLLGDSALYLCASSIELLRAAISGNTIYFGEGSWLTVV.

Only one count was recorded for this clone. In nucleotides, the CDR3 is TGCGCCAGCAGCCCCCGGGCGGGAGCTTCCTACGAGCAGTACTTC. This sequence encodes CASSPRAGASYEQYF. V gene TRBV4-3 combines with J gene TRBJ2-7, with TRBD2 matching over 7 bases. V lost 4 bases, J lost 1 base, and 7 bases stayed unmatched. The CDR3 is 15 amino acids. Per germline, CDR1 LGHNA and CDR2 YSLEER.

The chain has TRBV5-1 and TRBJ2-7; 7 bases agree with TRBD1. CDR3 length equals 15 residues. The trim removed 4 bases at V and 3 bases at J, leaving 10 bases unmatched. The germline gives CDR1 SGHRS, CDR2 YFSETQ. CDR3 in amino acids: CASSKDGTVIYEQYF. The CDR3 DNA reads TGCGCCAGCAGCAAAGACGGGACAGTCATCTACGAGCAGTACTTC.

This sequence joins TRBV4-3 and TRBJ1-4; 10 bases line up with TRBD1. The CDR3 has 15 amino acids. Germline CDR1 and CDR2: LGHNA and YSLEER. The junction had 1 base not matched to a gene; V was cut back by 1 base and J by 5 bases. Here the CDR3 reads CASSQAGQGNEKLFF. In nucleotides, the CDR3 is TGCGCCAGCAGCCAAGCGGGACAGGGGAATGAAAAACTGTTTTTT.

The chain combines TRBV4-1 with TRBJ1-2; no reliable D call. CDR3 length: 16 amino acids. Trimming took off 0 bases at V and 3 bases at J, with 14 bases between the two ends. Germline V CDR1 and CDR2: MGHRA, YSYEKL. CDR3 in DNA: TGCGCCAGCAGCCAAGACTTCGAAAGCCGGGACTATGGCTACACCTTC. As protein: CASSQDFESRDYGYTF.

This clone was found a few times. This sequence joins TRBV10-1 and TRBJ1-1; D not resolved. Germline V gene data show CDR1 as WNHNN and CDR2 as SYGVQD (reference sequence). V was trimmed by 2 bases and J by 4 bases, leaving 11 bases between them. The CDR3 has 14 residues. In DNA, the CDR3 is TGCGCCAGCAGTGAGGAACGGGGTATCACTGAAGCTTTCTTT. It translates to CASSEERGITEAFF.